The present T cell receptor beta chain was sequenced within a study of CD8 T cells in ankylosing spondylitis. The V and J ends lost 5 bases and 7 bases respectively, with 9 bases between them. CDR3 length: 10 residues. Germline loops: CDR1 DFQATT, CDR2 SNEGSKA (reference sequence). This clonotype was observed many times. TCRdb reanalysed the 5' RACE reads using MiXCR and keeps one entry per CDR3 protein. The sample consists of about 240,000 distinct CDR3 sequences, 20% to 30% of them appearing once. Sequenced input: blood, either unsorted or a sorted T cell fraction (not recorded which). The TCR originated in a male donor with ankylosing spondylitis or in good health (not recorded which). This sequence joins TRBV20-1 and TRBJ2-7; D gene ambiguous. For the CDR3, the DNA is TGCAGTGCTCTGGAGAGGGAGCAGTACTTC. Its protein product is CSALEREQYF.